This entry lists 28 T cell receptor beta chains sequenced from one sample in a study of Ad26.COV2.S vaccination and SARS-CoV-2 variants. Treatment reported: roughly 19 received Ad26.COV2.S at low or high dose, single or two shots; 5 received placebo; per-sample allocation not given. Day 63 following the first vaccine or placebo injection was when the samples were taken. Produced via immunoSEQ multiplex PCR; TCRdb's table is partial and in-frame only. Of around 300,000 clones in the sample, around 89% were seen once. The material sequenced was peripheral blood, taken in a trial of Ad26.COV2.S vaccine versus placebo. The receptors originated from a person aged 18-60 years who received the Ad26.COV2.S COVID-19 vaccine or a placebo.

CDR3 sequence: CASSPQGNYGYTF. In nucleotides, the CDR3 is TGTGCCAGCAGTCCCCAGGGGAACTATGGCTACACCTTC. This rearrangement joins TRBV12-3 or TRBV12-4 to TRBJ1-2, with D maybe TRBD1 (6 bases). There are 13 residues in the CDR3. V lost 5 bases, J lost 2 bases, and 9 bases lay in between.

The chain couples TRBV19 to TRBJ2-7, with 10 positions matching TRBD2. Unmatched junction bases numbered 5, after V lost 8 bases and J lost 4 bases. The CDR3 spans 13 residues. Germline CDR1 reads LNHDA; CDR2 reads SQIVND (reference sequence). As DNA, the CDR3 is TGTGCCAGTGCTAGCGGGAGAAGATACGAGCAGTACTTC. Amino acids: CASASGRRYEQYF.

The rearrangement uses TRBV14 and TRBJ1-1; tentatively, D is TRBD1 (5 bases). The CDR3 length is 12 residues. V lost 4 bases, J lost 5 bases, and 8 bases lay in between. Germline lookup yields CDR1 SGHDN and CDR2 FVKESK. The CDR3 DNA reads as TGTGCCAGCAGCCCGGGGCAAACTGAAGCTTTCTTT. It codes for CASSPGQTEAFF.

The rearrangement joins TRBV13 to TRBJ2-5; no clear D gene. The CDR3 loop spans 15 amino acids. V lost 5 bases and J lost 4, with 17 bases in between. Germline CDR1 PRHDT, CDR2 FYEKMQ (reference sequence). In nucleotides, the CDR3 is TGTGCCAGCAGCCCCCGTGACCGACCGGGAGAGACCCAGTACTTC. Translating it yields CASSPRDRPGETQYF.

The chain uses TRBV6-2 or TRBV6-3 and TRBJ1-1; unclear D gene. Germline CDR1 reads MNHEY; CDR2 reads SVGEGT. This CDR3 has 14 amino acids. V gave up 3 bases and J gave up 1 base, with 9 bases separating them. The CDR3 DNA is TGTGCCAGCAGTTATGGACGGCGGAACACTGAAGCTTTCTTT. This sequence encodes CASSYGRRNTEAFF.

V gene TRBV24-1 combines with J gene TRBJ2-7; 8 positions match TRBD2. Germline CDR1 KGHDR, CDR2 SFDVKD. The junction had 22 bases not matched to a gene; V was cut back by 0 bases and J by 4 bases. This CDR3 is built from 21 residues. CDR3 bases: TGTGCCACCAGTGATTTGGGCGGGGGGCTTAAGTGTTGGAGAAAAGTATACGAGCAGTACTTC. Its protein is CATSDLGGGLKCWRKVYEQYF.

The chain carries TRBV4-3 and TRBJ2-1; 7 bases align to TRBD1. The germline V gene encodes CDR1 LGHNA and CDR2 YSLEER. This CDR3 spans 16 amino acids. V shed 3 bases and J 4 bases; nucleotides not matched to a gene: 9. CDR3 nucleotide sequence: TGCGCCAGCAGCCATCACCGGGACAGCGAGTACAATGAGCAGTTCTTC. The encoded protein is CASSHHRDSEYNEQFF.

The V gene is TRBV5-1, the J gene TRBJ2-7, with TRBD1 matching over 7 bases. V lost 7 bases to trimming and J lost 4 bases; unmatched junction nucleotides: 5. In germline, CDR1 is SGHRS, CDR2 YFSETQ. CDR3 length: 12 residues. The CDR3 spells CASGPGQYEQYF. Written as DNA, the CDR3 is TGCGCCAGCGGACCGGGACAGTACGAGCAGTACTTC.

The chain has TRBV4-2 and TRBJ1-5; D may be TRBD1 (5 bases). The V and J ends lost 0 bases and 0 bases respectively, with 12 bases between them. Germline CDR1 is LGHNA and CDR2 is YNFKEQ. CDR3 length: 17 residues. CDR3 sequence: CASSQEVGRASNQPQHF. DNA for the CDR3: TGTGCCAGCAGCCAAGAGGTCGGCAGGGCTAGCAATCAGCCCCAGCATTTT.

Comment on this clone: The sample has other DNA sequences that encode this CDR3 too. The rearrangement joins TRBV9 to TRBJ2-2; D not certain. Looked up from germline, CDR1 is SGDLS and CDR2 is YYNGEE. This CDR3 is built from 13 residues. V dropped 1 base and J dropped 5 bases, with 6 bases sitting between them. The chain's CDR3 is CASSVMGTGELFF. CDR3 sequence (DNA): TGTGCCAGCAGCGTAATGGGTACCGGGGAGCTGTTTTTT.

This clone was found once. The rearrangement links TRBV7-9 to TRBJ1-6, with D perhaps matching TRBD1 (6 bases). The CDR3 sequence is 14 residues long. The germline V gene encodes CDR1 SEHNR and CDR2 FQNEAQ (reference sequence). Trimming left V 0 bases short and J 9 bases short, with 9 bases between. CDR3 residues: CASSLAGGLSPLHF. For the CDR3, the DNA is TGTGCCAGCAGCTTAGCGGGGGGCCTTTCACCCCTCCACTTT.

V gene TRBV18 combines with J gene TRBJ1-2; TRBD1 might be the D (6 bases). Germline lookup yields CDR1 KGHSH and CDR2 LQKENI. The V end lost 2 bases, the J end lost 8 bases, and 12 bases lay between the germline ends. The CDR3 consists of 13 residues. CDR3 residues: CASSPNREDGYTF. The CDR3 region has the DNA TGTGCCAGCTCACCAAACAGGGAGGACGGCTACACCTTC.

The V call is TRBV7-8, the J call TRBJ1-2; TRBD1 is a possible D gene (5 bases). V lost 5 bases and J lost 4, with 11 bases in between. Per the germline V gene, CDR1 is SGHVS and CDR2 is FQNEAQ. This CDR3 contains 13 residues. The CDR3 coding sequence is TGTGCCAGCAGCCGGGGACTCCTCTATGGCTACACCTTC. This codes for CASSRGLLYGYTF. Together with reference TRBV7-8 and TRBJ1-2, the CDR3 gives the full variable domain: GAGVSQSPRYKVAKRGQDVALRCDPISGHVSLFWYQQALGQGPEFLTYFQNEAQLDKSGLPSDRFFAERPEGSVSTLKIQRTQQEDSAVYLCASSRGLLYGYTFGSGTRLTVV.

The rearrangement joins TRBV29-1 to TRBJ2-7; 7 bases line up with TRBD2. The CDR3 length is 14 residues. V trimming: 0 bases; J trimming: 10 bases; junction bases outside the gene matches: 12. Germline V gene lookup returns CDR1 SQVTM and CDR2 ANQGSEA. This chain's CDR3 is CSVEELSLGGSQYF. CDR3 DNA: TGCAGCGTTGAAGAACTTTCGTTGGGCGGGAGCCAGTACTTC.

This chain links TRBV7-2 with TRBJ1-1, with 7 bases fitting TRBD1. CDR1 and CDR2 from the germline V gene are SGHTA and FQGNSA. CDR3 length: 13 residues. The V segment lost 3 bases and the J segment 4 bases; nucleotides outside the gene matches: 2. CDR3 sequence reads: CASSFTGVTEAFF. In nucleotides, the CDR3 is TGTGCCAGCAGCTTTACAGGGGTCACTGAAGCTTTCTTT. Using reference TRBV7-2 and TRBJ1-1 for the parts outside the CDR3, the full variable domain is GAGVSQSPSNKVTEKGKDVELRCDPISGHTALYWYRQSLGQGLEFLIYFQGNSAPDKSGLPSDRFSAERTGGSVSTLTIQRTQQEDSAVYLCASSFTGVTEAFFGQGTRLTVV.

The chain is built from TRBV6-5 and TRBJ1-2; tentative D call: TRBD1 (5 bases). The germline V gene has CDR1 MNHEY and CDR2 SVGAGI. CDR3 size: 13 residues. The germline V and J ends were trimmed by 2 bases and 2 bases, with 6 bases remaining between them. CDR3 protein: CASSYDRNYGYTF. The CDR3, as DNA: TGTGCCAGCAGTTACGACAGAAACTATGGCTACACCTTC.

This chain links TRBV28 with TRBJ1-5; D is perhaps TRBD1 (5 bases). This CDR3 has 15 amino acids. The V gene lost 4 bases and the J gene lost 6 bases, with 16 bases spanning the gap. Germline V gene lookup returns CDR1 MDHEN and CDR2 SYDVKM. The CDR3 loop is CASSSLARVGQPQHF. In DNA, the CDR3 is TGTGCCAGCAGTTCCTTGGCCAGGGTGGGTCAGCCCCAGCATTTT.

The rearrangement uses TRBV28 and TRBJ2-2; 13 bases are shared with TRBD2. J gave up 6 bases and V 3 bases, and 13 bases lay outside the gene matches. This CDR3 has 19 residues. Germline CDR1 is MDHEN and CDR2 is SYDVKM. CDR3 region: CASSFIGGLAGVVPGELFF. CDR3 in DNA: TGTGCCAGCAGTTTTATCGGTGGACTAGCGGGAGTAGTACCCGGGGAGCTGTTTTTT.

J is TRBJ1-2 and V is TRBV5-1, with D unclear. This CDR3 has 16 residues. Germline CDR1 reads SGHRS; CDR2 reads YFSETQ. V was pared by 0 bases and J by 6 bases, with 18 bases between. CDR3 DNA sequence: TGCGCCAGCAGCTTGGGGGCAGGCCCTACTGCGAATGGCTACACCTTC. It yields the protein CASSLGAGPTANGYTF.

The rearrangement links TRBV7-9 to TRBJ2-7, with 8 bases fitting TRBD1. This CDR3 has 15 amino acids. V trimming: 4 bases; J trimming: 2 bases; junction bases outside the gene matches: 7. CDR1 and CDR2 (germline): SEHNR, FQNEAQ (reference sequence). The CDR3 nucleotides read TGTGCCAGCAGCTCCATCCAGGACAGGGCCTACGAGCAGTACTTC. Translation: CASSSIQDRAYEQYF. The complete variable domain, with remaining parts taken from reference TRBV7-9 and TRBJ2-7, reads DTGVSQNPRHKITKRGQNVTFRCDPISEHNRLYWYRQTLGQGPEFLTYFQNEAQLEKSRLLSDRFSAERPKGSFSTLEIQRTEQGDSAMYLCASSSIQDRAYEQYFGPGTRLTVT.

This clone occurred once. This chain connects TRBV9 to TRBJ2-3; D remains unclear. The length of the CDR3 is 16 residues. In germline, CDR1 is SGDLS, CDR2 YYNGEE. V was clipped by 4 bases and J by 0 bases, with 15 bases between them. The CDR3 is CASSRRAGSSTDTQYF. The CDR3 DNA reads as TGTGCCAGCAGCCGTCGTGCAGGTTCTAGCACAGATACGCAGTATTTT.

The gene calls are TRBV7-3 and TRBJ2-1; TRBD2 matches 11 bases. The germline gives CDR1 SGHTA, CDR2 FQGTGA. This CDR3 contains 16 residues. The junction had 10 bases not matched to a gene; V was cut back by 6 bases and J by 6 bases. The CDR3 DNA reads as TGTGCCAGCAGTTCACGGGGGACTAGCGGCCTCAATGAGCAGTTCTTC. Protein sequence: CASSSRGTSGLNEQFF.

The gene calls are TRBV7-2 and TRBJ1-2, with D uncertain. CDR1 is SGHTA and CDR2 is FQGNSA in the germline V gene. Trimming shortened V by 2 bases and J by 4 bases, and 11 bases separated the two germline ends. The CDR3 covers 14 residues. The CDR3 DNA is TGTGCCAGCAGCTTAAGAAACAGCATCTATGGCTACACCTTC. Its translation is CASSLRNSIYGYTF.

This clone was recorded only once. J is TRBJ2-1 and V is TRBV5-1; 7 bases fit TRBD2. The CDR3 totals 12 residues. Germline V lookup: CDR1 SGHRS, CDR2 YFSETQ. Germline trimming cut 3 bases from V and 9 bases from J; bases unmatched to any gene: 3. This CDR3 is CASSSSGIEQFF. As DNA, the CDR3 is TGCGCCAGCAGCTCGAGCGGGATTGAGCAGTTCTTC.

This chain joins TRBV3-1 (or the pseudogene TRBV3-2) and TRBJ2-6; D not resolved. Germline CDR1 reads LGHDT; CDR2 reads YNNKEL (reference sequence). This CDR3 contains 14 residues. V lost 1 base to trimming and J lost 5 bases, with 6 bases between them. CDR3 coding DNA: TGTGCCAGCAGCCAAGCAGCGTGGGCCAACGTCCTGACTTTC. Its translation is CASSQAAWANVLTF.

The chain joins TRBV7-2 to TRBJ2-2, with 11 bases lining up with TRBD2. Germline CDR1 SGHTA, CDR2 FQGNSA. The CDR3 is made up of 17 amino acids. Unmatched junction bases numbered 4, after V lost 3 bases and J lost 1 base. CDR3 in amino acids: CASSFTSGGMNTGELFF. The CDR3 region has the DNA TGTGCCAGCAGCTTCACTAGCGGGGGAATGAACACCGGGGAGCTGTTTTTT.

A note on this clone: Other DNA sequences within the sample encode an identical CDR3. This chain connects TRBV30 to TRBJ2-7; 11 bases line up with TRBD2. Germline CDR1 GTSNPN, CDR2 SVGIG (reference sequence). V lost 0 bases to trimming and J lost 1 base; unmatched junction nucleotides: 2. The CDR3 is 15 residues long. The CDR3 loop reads CAWSVRLAGSYEQYF. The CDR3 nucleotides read TGTGCCTGGAGTGTACGACTAGCGGGATCCTACGAGCAGTACTTC.

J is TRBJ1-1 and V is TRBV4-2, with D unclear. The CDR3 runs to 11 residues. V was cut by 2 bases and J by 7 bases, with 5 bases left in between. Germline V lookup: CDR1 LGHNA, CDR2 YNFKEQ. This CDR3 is CASSQFREAFF. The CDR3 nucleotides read TGTGCCAGCAGCCAATTCCGTGAAGCTTTCTTT.